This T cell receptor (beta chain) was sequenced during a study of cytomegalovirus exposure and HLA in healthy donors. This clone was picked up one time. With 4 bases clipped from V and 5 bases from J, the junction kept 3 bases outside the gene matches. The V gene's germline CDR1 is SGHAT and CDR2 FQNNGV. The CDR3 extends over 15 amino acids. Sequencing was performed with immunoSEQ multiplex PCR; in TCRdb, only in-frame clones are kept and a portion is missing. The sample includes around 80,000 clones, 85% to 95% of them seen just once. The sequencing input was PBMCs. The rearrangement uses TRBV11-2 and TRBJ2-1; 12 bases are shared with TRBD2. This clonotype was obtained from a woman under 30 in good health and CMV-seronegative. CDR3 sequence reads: CASSSLAGGNNEQFF. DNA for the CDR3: TGTGCCAGCAGCTCCCTAGCGGGGGGGAACAATGAGCAGTTCTTC.